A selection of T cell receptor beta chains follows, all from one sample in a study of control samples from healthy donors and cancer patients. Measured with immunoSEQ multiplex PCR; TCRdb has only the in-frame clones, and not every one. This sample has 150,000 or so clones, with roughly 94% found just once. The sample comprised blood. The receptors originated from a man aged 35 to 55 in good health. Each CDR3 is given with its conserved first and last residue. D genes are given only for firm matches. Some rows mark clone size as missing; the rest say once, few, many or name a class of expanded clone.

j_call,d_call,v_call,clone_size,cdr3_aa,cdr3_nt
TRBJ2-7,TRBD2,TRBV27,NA,CASNPIGLRSGEIYEQYF,TGTGCCAGCAACCCTATCGGGTTACGTAGCGGGGAGATCTACGAGCAGTACTTC
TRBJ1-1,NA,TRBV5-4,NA,CASSFEAARDTEAFF,TGTGCCAGCAGTTTTGAGGCGGCAAGGGACACTGAAGCTTTCTTT
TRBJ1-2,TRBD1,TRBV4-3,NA,CASSPDGTGSLGGYTF,TGCGCCAGCAGCCCAGATGGGACAGGCTCTCTTGGGGGCTACACCTTC
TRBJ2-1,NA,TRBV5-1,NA,CASSMTVFGQGREQFF,TGCGCCAGCAGCATGACCGTCTTCGGTCAGGGCCGTGAGCAGTTCTTC
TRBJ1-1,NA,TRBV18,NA,CASSPVTVAEAFF,TGTGCCAGCTCACCGGTGACCGTAGCTGAAGCTTTCTTT
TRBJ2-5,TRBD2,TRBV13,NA,CASSHRLAEGQETQYF,TGTGCCAGCAGCCACAGACTAGCGGAGGGCCAAGAGACCCAGTACTTC
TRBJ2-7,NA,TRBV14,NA,CASSLSTVTYEQYF,TGTGCCAGCAGCCTCTCGACAGTTACCTACGAGCAGTACTTC
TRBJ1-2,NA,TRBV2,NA,CARLGPRYGYTF,TGTGCCAGACTGGGTCCGCGGTATGGCTACACCTTC
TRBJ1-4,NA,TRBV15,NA,CATSRDRWQFEKLFF,TGTGCCACCAGCAGAGATCGTTGGCAGTTTGAAAAACTGTTTTTT
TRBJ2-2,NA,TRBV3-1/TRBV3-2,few,CASSQEMGSNTGELFF,TGTGCCAGCAGCCAAGAAATGGGGTCGAACACCGGGGAGCTGTTTTTT
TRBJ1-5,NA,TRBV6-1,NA,CASSDQGNNQPQHF,TGTGCCAGCAGTGACCAGGGAAACAATCAGCCCCAGCATTTT
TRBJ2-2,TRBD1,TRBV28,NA,CASSSDRVTGELFF,TGTGCCAGCAGTTCGGACAGGGTCACCGGGGAGCTGTTTTTT
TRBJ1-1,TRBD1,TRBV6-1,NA,CASSEDRGHRDTEAFF,TGTGCCAGCAGTGAAGACAGGGGGCATCGAGACACTGAAGCTTTCTTT
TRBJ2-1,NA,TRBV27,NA,CASSFYNEQFF,TGTGCCAGCAGTTTTTACAATGAGCAGTTCTTC
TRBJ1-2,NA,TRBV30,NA,CAWSVGHFGYTF,TGTGCCTGGAGTGTAGGACACTTTGGCTACACCTTC
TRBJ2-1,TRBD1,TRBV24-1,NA,CATSDRGQGRVSEQFF,TGTGCCACCAGTGACCGTGGACAGGGCCGAGTTAGTGAGCAGTTCTTC